What follows are 26 T cell receptor beta chains derived from one specimen sequenced in a study of CD8 T cells in ankylosing spondylitis. TCRdb redid the calling of the 5' RACE reads with MiXCR, one entry per CDR3 protein. The data contain some 250,000 distinct CDR3 sequences, roughly 8.6% of them singletons. Sequencing was performed on blood, either unsorted or a sorted T cell fraction (not recorded which). Receptors were obtained from a male donor with ankylosing spondylitis or in good health (not recorded which).

This clonotype was seen at least ten times. J is TRBJ1-6 and V is TRBV12-3 or TRBV12-4; no reliable D call. The CDR3 runs to 12 residues. V gave up 6 bases and J gave up 8 bases, with 8 bases separating them. The CDR3 bases are TGTGCCAGCAGCCCAGCCCATTCACCCCTCCACTTT. This sequence encodes CASSPAHSPLHF.

This clonotype was counted ten times or more. The chain joins TRBV30 to TRBJ2-7, with a tentative D call TRBD1 (6 bases). The germline gives CDR1 GTSNPN, CDR2 SVGIG (reference sequence). CDR3 length equals 15 residues. V shed 4 bases and J shed 3 bases, with 19 bases lying between them. CDR3 residues: CAWTTRTVESYEQYF. CDR3 bases: TGTGCCTGGACCACTCGGACAGTGGAGAGCTACGAGCAGTACTTC. The entire variable domain, with the rest obtained from reference TRBV30 and TRBJ2-7, is as follows: SQTIHQWPATLVQPVGSPLSLECTVEGTSNPNLYWYRQAAGRGLQLLFYSVGIGQISSEVPQNLSASRPQDRQFILSSKKLLLSDSGFYLCAWTTRTVESYEQYFGPGTRLTVT.

The chain employs TRBV20-1 and TRBJ2-1, with 8 bases lining up with TRBD2. This CDR3 region has 16 residues. CDR1 and CDR2 (germline): DFQATT, SNEGSKA (reference sequence). V shed 6 bases, J shed 2 bases, and the junction held 12 bases outside the gene matches. The CDR3 loop is CSAQTFYSGTYNEQFF. Here the CDR3 DNA reads TGCAGTGCCCAGACATTTTATAGCGGGACCTACAATGAGCAGTTCTTC.

The DNA of the CDR3 is TGTGCCAGCAGGAGGGTAGGACAGGGGGTGCACACTGAAGCTTTCTTT. Protein: CASRRVGQGVHTEAFF. V and J are TRBV2 and TRBJ1-1; 10 nucleotides line up with TRBD1. CDR3 size: 16 residues. From germline, CDR1 is SNHLY and CDR2 FYNNEI. J was trimmed by 3 bases and V by 6 bases; bases with no gene match: 10.

This clonotype was counted many times. This chain links TRBV20-1 with TRBJ2-7, with a possible D match to TRBD1 (5 bases). V lost 4 bases, J lost 3 bases, and 13 bases lay in between. CDR1 is DFQATT, CDR2 SNEGSKA, per germline (reference sequence). The CDR3 is 13 amino acids. CDR3 protein: CSATPRDNYEQYF. CDR3 bases: TGCAGTGCTACCCCCAGGGATAACTACGAGCAGTACTTC.

This clonotype has only a few counts. The junction differs from germline at one of its ends, possibly a read error. The chain joins TRBV7-8 to TRBJ2-3; a weak D match, TRBD2 (6 bases). The germline CDR1 and CDR2 sequences are SGHVS and FQNEAQ. The length of the CDR3 is 13 residues. The chain's CDR3 is CASSLEHGREALF. CDR3 coding DNA: TGTGCCAGCAGCTTAGAGCACGGGAGAGAAGCCCTTTTT.

This clonotype was detected many times. The CDR3 here is CATSRGKTGPSSGNTIYF. CDR3 DNA: TGTGCCACCAGCAGAGGAAAAACAGGGCCAAGCTCTGGAAACACCATATATTTT. The chain couples TRBV15 to TRBJ1-3; weak D call: TRBD1 (6 bases). The germline gives CDR1 LNHNV, CDR2 YYDKDF (reference sequence). This CDR3 spans 18 amino acids. Trimming cost V 1 base and J 0 bases, with 16 bases left between them.

The chain couples TRBV4-3 to TRBJ2-7; 9 bases agree with TRBD1. Looked up from germline, CDR1 is LGHNA and CDR2 is YSLEER. This CDR3 is 14 amino acids long. V was pared by 4 bases and J by 2 bases, with 3 bases of the junction left unmatched. The CDR3 region is CASSRGTGPYEQYF. CDR3 DNA sequence: TGCGCCAGCAGCCGTGGGACAGGGCCCTACGAGCAGTACTTC.

The sample holds many counts of this clonotype. The V call is TRBV19, the J call TRBJ2-1, with 7 bases aligning to TRBD1. The V segment lost 1 base and the J segment 5 bases; nucleotides outside the gene matches: 2. The CDR3 totals 14 residues. Germline V gene data show CDR1 as LNHDA and CDR2 as SQIVND (reference sequence). The CDR3 nucleotides are TGTGCCAGTAGTATAGCGCAGGGGGACAATGAGCAGTTCTTC. It translates to CASSIAQGDNEQFF.

This clonotype was detected many times. V is TRBV30 and J is TRBJ1-2; D uncertain. The V gene's germline CDR1 is GTSNPN and CDR2 SVGIG (reference sequence). The CDR3 extends over 10 amino acids. The ends were cut back, 5 bases at V and 8 bases at J, with 9 bases in the middle. The DNA of the CDR3 is TGTGCCTGGGGCCGCTTCGGCTACACCTTC. It encodes CAWGRFGYTF.

In its sample, this clonotype was seen many times. This chain connects TRBV9 to TRBJ1-1; TRBD1 matches 7 bases. This CDR3 region has 14 residues. The trim removed 4 bases at V and 5 bases at J, leaving 8 bases unmatched. Germline-derived CDR1 and CDR2 are SGDLS and YYNGEE. CDR3 residues: CASSPSTGRTEAFF. In nucleotides, the CDR3 is TGTGCCAGCAGCCCCTCGACAGGGCGAACTGAAGCTTTCTTT.

This clonotype was observed many times. This rearrangement joins TRBV16 to TRBJ2-7, with 9 bases lining up with TRBD2. Germline CDR1 and CDR2: KGHSY and FQNENV. CDR3 length: 16 residues. After removal of 0 bases from V and 3 bases from J, the junction contained 6 bases not matched to a gene. The CDR3 coding sequence is TGTGCCAGCAGCCAATCTGGCCTAGCGGGGCTCTACGAGCAGTACTTC. It is translated as CASSQSGLAGLYEQYF.

Many counts were recorded for this clonotype. The chain links TRBV5-1 to TRBJ1-5; 10 nucleotides align to TRBD1. The CDR3 consists of 15 residues. V lost 4 bases, J lost 3 bases, and 4 bases stayed unmatched. CDR1 and CDR2 (germline): SGHRS, YFSETQ. The CDR3 protein is CASSTGQGDNQPQHF. For the CDR3, the DNA is TGCGCCAGCAGCACCGGACAGGGGGACAATCAGCCCCAGCATTTT.

This clonotype was observed many times. This sequence joins TRBV28 and TRBJ1-5; unclear D gene. Germline values: CDR1 MDHEN, CDR2 SYDVKM. Trimming took off 5 bases at V and 7 bases at J, with 9 bases between the two ends. The length of the CDR3 is 12 residues. The CDR3 nucleotides read TGTGCCAGCAGTCCAAGAGCCCAGCCCCAGCATTTT. Translating gives CASSPRAQPQHF.

This clonotype was recorded a few times. The chain is built from TRBV20-1 and TRBJ2-7; D is unclear. In germline, CDR1 is DFQATT, CDR2 SNEGSKA (reference sequence). The CDR3 contains 13 residues. Trimming removed 0 bases from V and 1 base from J, with 7 bases in between. Written as DNA, the CDR3 is TGCAGTGCTAGAGAGGTGTCATCCTACGAGCAGTACTTC. This sequence encodes CSAREVSSYEQYF.

This clonotype was counted ten times or more. The chain carries TRBV29-1 and TRBJ2-1; unclear D gene. Trimming stripped 0 bases from V and 7 bases from J, with 16 bases between. CDR3 length: 15 residues. Germline V CDR1 and CDR2: SQVTM, ANQGSEA. The CDR3 nucleotides are TGCAGCGTTGAAGACTTCCCTCTGTCCCGGAATGAGCAGTTCTTC. Its translation: CSVEDFPLSRNEQFF.

This chain joins TRBV5-1 and TRBJ2-3; 9 bases match TRBD2. V was clipped by 4 bases and J by 3 bases; unmatched bases: 6. Germline CDR1 SGHRS, CDR2 YFSETQ. The CDR3 is 15 residues long. The CDR3 DNA is TGCGCCAGCAGCCTAATTAGCGGGAGAACAGATACGCAGTATTTT. It yields the protein CASSLISGRTDTQYF.

This clonotype has just a few counts. V usage is TRBV30 and J usage is TRBJ1-2; TRBD1 is a possible D gene (5 bases). Germline lookup yields CDR1 GTSNPN and CDR2 SVGIG (reference sequence). This CDR3 contains 14 residues. V was cut by 2 bases and J by 2 bases, with 12 bases left in between. Written as DNA, the CDR3 is TGTGCCTGGAGTCTGAGGGACGGGAACTATGGCTACACCTTC. Protein product: CAWSLRDGNYGYTF.

This clonotype was picked up many times. V gene TRBV20-1 combines with J gene TRBJ2-7, with TRBD1 matching over 10 bases. This CDR3 contains 14 residues. Looked up from germline, CDR1 is DFQATT and CDR2 is SNEGSKA (reference sequence). J gave up 3 bases and V 4 bases, and 6 bases lay outside the gene matches. The DNA for the CDR3 is TGCAGTGCTATACCGGGACAGGGGTTCTACGAGCAGTACTTC. The encoded protein is CSAIPGQGFYEQYF.

The rearrangement uses TRBV12-5 and TRBJ1-4; a possible D gene is TRBD1 (5 bases). V lost 3 bases, J lost 7 bases, and 15 bases lay in between. The CDR3 contains 15 residues. CDR1 LGHNT and CDR2 FRNRAP come from the germline V gene. In DNA, the CDR3 is TGTGCTAGTGGTTTCAGAGGCGGGGCGGGTGAAAAACTGTTTTTT. This encodes CASGFRGGAGEKLFF.

This clonotype was counted many times. The chain joins TRBV5-1 to TRBJ2-1; TRBD2 might be the D (6 bases). Germline loops: CDR1 SGHRS, CDR2 YFSETQ. Deletions cut 0 bases from V and 6 bases from J, with 10 bases between. CDR3 length: 14 amino acids. The CDR3 coding sequence is TGCGCCAGCAGCTTGGGGACTACGTCCAATGAGCAGTTCTTC. This codes for CASSLGTTSNEQFF.

This clonotype was observed many times. This chain connects TRBV20-1 to TRBJ2-7, with 10 nucleotides matching TRBD1. The V segment lost 5 bases and the J segment 1 base; nucleotides outside the gene matches: 8. Germline lookup yields CDR1 DFQATT and CDR2 SNEGSKA (reference sequence). The CDR3 is made up of 15 amino acids. The CDR3 protein is CSAYPGTGASYEQYF. The CDR3 DNA is TGCAGTGCTTACCCGGGGACAGGGGCATCCTACGAGCAGTACTTC.

This clonotype appeared many times. The rearrangement links TRBV6-6 to TRBJ2-3; D possibly corresponds to TRBD2 (5 bases). This CDR3 has 13 residues. Germline loops: CDR1 MNHNY, CDR2 SVGAGI (reference sequence). Deletions cut 8 bases from V and 1 base from J, with 10 bases between. The DNA for the CDR3 is TGTGCCAGCGGCGCGGGCGGCACAGATACGCAGTATTTT. Residues: CASGAGGTDTQYF.

This clonotype has a count of ten or more. DNA for the CDR3: TGTGCCAGTAGTATACATCTACCGGCCGTCTATGGCTACACCTTC. Protein product: CASSIHLPAVYGYTF. This chain joins TRBV19 and TRBJ1-2; no firm D call. From germline, CDR1 is LNHDA and CDR2 SQIVND (reference sequence). Trimming left V 2 bases short and J 4 bases short, with 14 bases between. The CDR3 loop spans 15 amino acids. The full variable domain, its missing parts supplied by reference TRBV19 and TRBJ1-2, is DGGITQSPKYLFRKEGQNVTLSCEQNLNHDAMYWYRQDPGQGLRLIYYSQIVNDFQKGDIAEGYSVSREKKESFPLTVTSAQKNPTAFYLCASSIHLPAVYGYTFGSGTRLTVV.

A word on this clonotype: This may be a read error: a much more frequent sequence differs by one nucleotide. V usage is TRBV28 and J usage is TRBJ2-3; D not resolved. CDR3 length: 18 amino acids. In germline, CDR1 is MDHEN, CDR2 SYDVKM. The CDR3 is CASSLPLTAGAVIHTRYF. The CDR3 coding sequence is TGTGCCAGCAGTTTACCGCTTACTGCAGGCGCAGTTATCCATACGCGGTATTTT.

Ten or more counts support this clonotype. This sequence joins TRBV27 and TRBJ1-1; D perhaps matches TRBD1 (6 bases). V was clipped by 5 bases and J by 4 bases, with 14 bases between them. This CDR3 is 14 amino acids long. Per germline, CDR1 MNHEY and CDR2 SMNVEV (reference sequence). The CDR3 coding sequence is TGTGCCAGCAGTCCCGGGGGGGGCGTCACTGAAGCTTTCTTT. It is translated as CASSPGGGVTEAFF.